This T cell receptor (beta chain) originates from a study of technical replicates of blood from several donors. Some clones are missing from TCRdb's copy, which holds only in-frame ones; the method was immunoSEQ multiplex PCR. Of roughly 68,000 clones in the sample, roughly 92% were seen once. The CDR3 has 13 residues. V shed 0 bases and J shed 8 bases, with 9 bases lying between them. The V gene's germline CDR1 is SGHNT and CDR2 YYREEE (reference sequence). Sequences were obtained from T cells isolated from PBMCs. This TCR was recovered from a human donor in good health. The chain combines TRBV5-4 with TRBJ2-1; no definite D call. This CDR3 reads CASSLDAAYEQFF. CDR3 DNA: TGTGCCAGCAGCTTGGATGCTGCGTATGAGCAGTTCTTC. Looking up the rest from reference TRBV5-4 and TRBJ2-1 gives the full variable domain: ETGVTQSPTHLIKTRGQQVTLRCSSQSGHNTVSWYQQALGQGPQFIFQYYREEENGRGNFPPRFSGLQFPNYSSELNVNALELDDSALYLCASSLDAAYEQFFGPGTRLTVL.